This TCR beta chain was sequenced in a study of PD-1 blockade in classical Hodgkin lymphoma. Study conclusions and caveats: When nivolumab was started under 1 year after ASCT, patients were excluded. Patients who responded completely had about the same baseline diversity as newly diagnosed patients. With CD4+ cells, TCR diversity rose significantly by C4D1, but not with CD8+ cells. Possibly reflecting disease activity or prior therapy, repertoire differences have causes that remain undefined.

Documented time point: cycle 4 day 1 (C4D1), after 6 weeks of nivolumab. Exposure to brentuximab vedotin varied, and each patient had relapsed following autologous stem cell transplantation. This clone was observed a few times. The antigen is undetermined. The J segment lost 7 bases and the V segment lost 3 bases, leaving 4 bases of the junction unmatched. Per the germline V gene, CDR1 is GTSNPN and CDR2 is SVGIG (reference sequence). This CDR3 has 12 amino acids. Profiled with immunoSEQ multiplex PCR; TCRdb holds only in-frame clones, not every one. The sample contains 85,000 to 90,000 clones, about nine tenths of which appear only once.

This clonotype originated in a human donor with classical Hodgkin lymphoma. Sequencing used peripheral blood mononuclear cells (PBMCs), obtained before the fourth cycle of nivolumab. The genes are TRBV30 and TRBJ1-1; 8 bases agree with TRBD1. CDR3 amino acids: CAWRRTGLEAFF. The CDR3, as DNA: TGTGCCTGGAGGAGGACAGGGCTTGAAGCTTTCTTT.